These T cell receptor beta chains were read from a single sample in a study of CD8 T cells in ankylosing spondylitis. Via MiXCR, TCRdb re-called the 5' RACE reads, giving one row per CDR3 protein. The repertoire holds roughly 670,000 distinct CDR3 sequences, with over 15% as singletons. The specimen was blood, either unsorted or a sorted T cell fraction (not recorded which). These receptors all come from a male donor with ankylosing spondylitis. Each CDR3 is given with its conserved first and last residue. D genes are given only for firm matches. Clone size, where shown, is once, few, many, or a class for clones that have expanded.

clone_size | j_call | d_call | v_call | cdr3_nt | cdr3_aa
few | TRBJ2-1 | TRBD1 | TRBV12-5 | TGTGCTAGTGGCGCGGGACAGGGACACAATGAGCAGTTCTTC | CASGAGQGHNEQFF
. | TRBJ2-5 | TRBD1 | TRBV7-9 | TGTGCCAGCAATAGAATGCGGACAGGGGACGAGACCCAGTACTTC | CASNRMRTGDETQYF
. | TRBJ2-4 | . | TRBV6-1 | TGTGCCAGCAGTGACCAGGTGGGGCTGGCCAAAAACATTCAGTACTTC | CASSDQVGLAKNIQYF
. | TRBJ2-1 | . | TRBV6-5 | TGTGCCAGCAGTTTAGACAGACCTTACAATGAGCAGTTCTTC | CASSLDRPYNEQFF
many | TRBJ1-2 | . | TRBV29-1 | TGCAGCGCAGGCCCGAGTGGAAGATTATATGGCTACACCTTC | CSAGPSGRLYGYTF
. | TRBJ1-3 | TRBD1 | TRBV29-1 | TGCAGCGTGACCGGACAGGGCCCTGGAAACACCATATATTTT | CSVTGQGPGNTIYF
. | TRBJ2-7 | TRBD2 | TRBV12-3/TRBV12-4 | TGTGCCAGCAGTTTCGGGGGGGCCCGTTACGAGCAGTACTTC | CASSFGGARYEQYF
. | TRBJ2-1 | . | TRBV30 | TGTGCCTGGACGTCAGGGGCTGGCGATGAGCAGTTCTTC | CAWTSGAGDEQFF
. | TRBJ1-3 | . | TRBV20-1 | TGCAGTGCTAGAAGTCCGGGGGCGCGTGGAAACACCATATATTTT | CSARSPGARGNTIYF
. | TRBJ2-3 | TRBD1 | TRBV29-1 | TGCAGCAGTTCTGAGGGGGCAGACACAGATACGCAGTATTTT | CSSSEGADTDTQYF
. | TRBJ2-7 | TRBD2 | TRBV20-1 | TGCAGTGCTAGAGGGGGTAGCGGGAGGACCGAGCAGTACTTT | CSARGGSGRTEQYF
few | TRBJ2-5 | . | TRBV7-8 | TGTGCCAGCAGCCGGGAAAGTAGCGGAGAAGAGACCCAGTACTTC | CASSRESSGEETQYF
few | TRBJ1-2 | TRBD1 | TRBV5-1 | TGCGCCAGTGACGGGACAGCCATCTATGGCTACACCTTC | CASDGTAIYGYTF
few | TRBJ2-1 | TRBD2 | TRBV20-1 | TGCAGTGCTTTCGGACTAGCGGGAGGGAGTGAGCAGTTCTTC | CSAFGLAGGSEQFF
. | TRBJ2-1 | TRBD2 | TRBV3-1 | TGTGCCAGCTGCCATTTCTTGACTAGCGGCAGCTACAATGAGCAGTTCTTC | CASCHFLTSGSYNEQFF
few | TRBJ1-5 | . | TRBV7-8 | TGTGCCAGCAGCTTAGCCACAGATAATCAGCCCCAGCATTTT | CASSLATDNQPQHF
. | TRBJ2-2 | . | TRBV7-3 | TGTGCCAGCAGCCCGACCCTCAGGGCGAGCGGGGAGCTGTTTTTT | CASSPTLRASGELFF
. | TRBJ1-2 | . | TRBV27 | TGTGCCAGCAGTTTACGTCCGGGGGGCTATGGCTACACCTTC | CASSLRPGGYGYTF
. | TRBJ1-6 | . | TRBV25-1 | TGTGCCAGCAAGCCAAGCTCCTATAATTCACCCCTCCACTTT | CASKPSSYNSPLHF
. | TRBJ2-5 | TRBD2 | TRBV3-1 | TGTGCCAGCAGCCAAGAAGGGGCGGGGGGCCCGACGGTCCAAGAGACCCAGTACTTC | CASSQEGAGGPTVQETQYF
few | TRBJ2-7 | . | TRBV27 | TGTGCCAGCGGGCGGGCAGTCGGGGTCTACGAGCAGTACTTC | CASGRAVGVYEQYF
. | TRBJ2-3 | TRBD2 | TRBV5-1 | TGCGCCAGCAGCCTCCTGGTCCTAGCGGGACTACCAGATACGCAGTATTTT | CASSLLVLAGLPDTQYF
. | TRBJ1-5 | TRBD1 | TRBV2 | TGTGCCAGCAGTTCCCAGGGGGGTGGCAATCAGCCCCAGCATTTT | CASSSQGGGNQPQHF
many | TRBJ2-5 | TRBD1 | TRBV20-1 | TGCAGTGCAAACCGCGGGACAGGGGGGGAAGAGACCCAGTACTTC | CSANRGTGGEETQYF
. | TRBJ1-6 | . | TRBV30 | TGTGCCTGGATGTACGTTAATTCACCCCTCCACTTT | CAWMYVNSPLHF
. | TRBJ2-3 | . | TRBV28 | TGTGCCAGCAGCCGCAAACTAGCCATCAGCACAGATACGCAGTATTTT | CASSRKLAISTDTQYF
few | TRBJ2-2 | TRBD1 | TRBV4-3 | TGCGCCAGCAGCCAAGATCGCCAGGGGGTGGGTGGGGAGCTGTTTTTT | CASSQDRQGVGGELFF
. | TRBJ2-1 | . | TRBV29-1 | TGCAGCGTTGCGCGTGACTTCTCCTACAATGAGCAGTTCTTC | CSVARDFSYNEQFF
few | TRBJ2-1 | TRBD2 | TRBV15 | TGTGCCACCAGCAGTCTAGCGGGCAAGAGCTCCTACAATGAGCAGTTCTTC | CATSSLAGKSSYNEQFF
. | TRBJ1-1 | . | TRBV14 | TGTGCCAGCAGCCGAACCAGGCAGGGTGAAGCTTTCTTT | CASSRTRQGEAFF
. | TRBJ1-5 | . | TRBV6-6 | TGTGCCAGCACTGGCCATAGCAATCAGCCCCAGCATTTT | CASTGHSNQPQHF
. | TRBJ1-1 | TRBD1 | TRBV12-3/TRBV12-4 | TGTGCCAGCAGTCTAACCGGGACAGGGGACCGGGAAGCTTTCTTT | CASSLTGTGDREAFF
. | TRBJ1-2 | . | TRBV12-3/TRBV12-4 | TGTGCCAATTGGGGGGGCGGCTATGGCTACACCTTC | CANWGGGYGYTF
. | TRBJ2-3 | TRBD1 | TRBV18 | TGTGCCAGCTCACCCGGGACAGGGTCGAAAGATACGCAGTATTTT | CASSPGTGSKDTQYF
few | TRBJ2-7 | . | TRBV6-1 | TGTGCCAGCATTCCCTCCGGTAGCTACGAGCAGTACTTC | CASIPSGSYEQYF
. | TRBJ2-4 | . | TRBV5-1 | TGCGCCAGCAGCTTAGGGGTTACGGAAAACATTCAGTACTTC | CASSLGVTENIQYF
. | TRBJ2-3 | TRBD2 | TRBV28 | TGTGCCAGCAGTTCCCGTGGTAGCGGGAGCTATCTGAGCACAGATACGCAGTATTTT | CASSSRGSGSYLSTDTQYF
. | TRBJ2-2 | TRBD1 | TRBV12-3/TRBV12-4 | TGTGCCAGCAGTTTAGTTCGACAGGGCGGCGGGGAGCTGTTTTTT | CASSLVRQGGGELFF
few | TRBJ1-3 | . | TRBV6-2/TRBV6-3 | TGTGCCAGCAGTTACTCTCCGGGGGACTCTGGAAACACCATATATTTT | CASSYSPGDSGNTIYF
few | TRBJ2-7 | TRBD2 | TRBV6-2/TRBV6-3 | TGTGCCAGCAGCTTACTAGCGGGAGTAGCCTACGAGCAGTACTTC | CASSLLAGVAYEQYF
many | TRBJ1-2 | TRBD1 | TRBV5-1 | TGCGCCAGCAGCCCGTTGGACAGGGGGACTGGCTACACCTTC | CASSPLDRGTGYTF
few | TRBJ2-7 | TRBD2 | TRBV5-4 | TGTGCCAGCAGCTTTAGGACTAGCGGAAACTACGAGCAGTACTTC | CASSFRTSGNYEQYF
. | TRBJ2-1 | TRBD2 | TRBV5-1 | TGCGCCAGCAGCTTGGAGGCTAGCGGGGACTACAATGAGCAGTTCTTC | CASSLEASGDYNEQFF
few | TRBJ2-5 | . | TRBV7-2 | TGTGCCAGCAGCTTAGAGTCACCGGGGTTGGAGACCCAGTACTTC | CASSLESPGLETQYF
. | TRBJ2-3 | TRBD2 | TRBV7-2 | TGTGCCAGCAGCTTTAGGTCGGGAGGGCCCGGCACAGATACGCAGTATTTT | CASSFRSGGPGTDTQYF
few | TRBJ2-1 | . | TRBV28 | TGTGCCAGCAGACAACTGGACTCCTCCTACAATGAGCAGTTCTTC | CASRQLDSSYNEQFF
few | TRBJ2-1 | TRBD2 | TRBV27 | TGTGCCAGCGTTTCTAGCGGAGTTTACAATGAGCAGTTCTTC | CASVSSGVYNEQFF
few | TRBJ1-2 | . | TRBV20-1 | TGCAGTGCCCCGACCGACAGCTCCCGGGATGGCTACACCTTC | CSAPTDSSRDGYTF
. | TRBJ2-1 | TRBD2 | TRBV9 | TGTGCCAGCAGCGTACTGGGACTAGCTTACAATGAGCAGTTCTTC | CASSVLGLAYNEQFF
. | TRBJ2-7 | TRBD2 | TRBV3-1 | TGTGCCAGCAGCCACGCGGGAGGGCAGTACGAGCAGTACTTC | CASSHAGGQYEQYF